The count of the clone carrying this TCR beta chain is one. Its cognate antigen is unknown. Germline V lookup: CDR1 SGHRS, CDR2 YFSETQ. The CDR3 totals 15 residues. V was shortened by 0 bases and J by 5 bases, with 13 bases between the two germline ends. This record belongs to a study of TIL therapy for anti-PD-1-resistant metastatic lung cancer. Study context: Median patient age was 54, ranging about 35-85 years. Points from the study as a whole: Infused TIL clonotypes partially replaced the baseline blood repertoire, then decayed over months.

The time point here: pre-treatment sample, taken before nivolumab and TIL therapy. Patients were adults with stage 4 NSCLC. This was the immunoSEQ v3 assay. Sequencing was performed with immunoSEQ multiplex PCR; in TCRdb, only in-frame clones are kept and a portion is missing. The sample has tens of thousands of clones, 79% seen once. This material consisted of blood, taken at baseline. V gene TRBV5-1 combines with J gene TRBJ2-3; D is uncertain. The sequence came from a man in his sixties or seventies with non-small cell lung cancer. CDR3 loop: CASSLARPHKDTQYF. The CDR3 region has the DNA TGCGCCAGCAGCTTGGCCCGACCGCACAAAGATACGCAGTATTTT.